This entry lists 3 T cell receptor beta chains sequenced from one sample in a study of blood T cell repertoires in COVID-19. Clones were sequenced by immunoSEQ multiplex PCR, and TCRdb holds only the in-frame ones, with some missing. This table holds 150,000 to 200,000 clones, approximately 80% found once. The source material was PBMCs or T cells enriched from blood (not recorded which). The receptors originated from a man in his forties or fifties who had recovered from COVID-19.

The chain uses TRBV20-1 and TRBJ2-5; D gene uncertain. The CDR3 has 10 amino acids. Germline V gene sequence: CDR1 DFQATT, CDR2 SNEGSKA (reference sequence). V was cut by 4 bases and J by 4 bases, with 4 bases left in between. In DNA form, the CDR3 reads TGCAGTGCTACGGGAGAGACCCAGTACTTC. Amino acid sequence: CSATGETQYF.

DNA for the CDR3: TGTGCCAGCAGCTTGGCGGCGGGCGGGGAGACCCAGTACTTC. Its protein is CASSLAAGGETQYF. The chain has TRBV5-8 and TRBJ2-5; possible D gene TRBD2, 5 bases. Germline lookup yields CDR1 SGHTS and CDR2 YDEGEE. V was pared by 0 bases and J by 5 bases, with 11 bases between. This CDR3 contains 14 residues.

The V gene is TRBV28, the J gene TRBJ1-4; D is ambiguous. Trimming removed 5 bases at V and 4 bases at J, with 14 bases between. CDR1 and CDR2 from the germline V gene are MDHEN and SYDVKM. CDR3 size: 15 residues. This CDR3 is CASSPSFVLNEKLFF. Here the CDR3 DNA reads TGTGCCAGCAGTCCCTCATTTGTACTTAATGAAAAACTGTTTTTT.